Listed below are T cell receptor beta chains from one sample, sequenced in a study of blood T cell repertoires in COVID-19. Profiling relied on immunoSEQ multiplex PCR, and the TCRdb table lists in-frame clones only, not all of them. The top ten clones hold 3% to 3.5% of a sample with around 46,000 clones, about 88% of them seen once. Sequencing input: PBMCs or T cells enriched from blood (not recorded which). Receptors were obtained from a woman in her forties or fifties who had recovered from COVID-19. The CDR3 runs from the conserved cysteine through the conserved F or W. D genes are given only for firm matches. Clone size is shown for a subset of rows, as once, few, many or a class of expanded clone.

TRBV7-2	TRBJ2-7	TRBD2	.	TGTGCCAGCAGCTTTTCGGGAGGATCCTACGAGCAGTACTTC	CASSFSGGSYEQYF
TRBV19	TRBJ2-5	.	.	TGTGCCAGTAGTGTGGGCGGGGTACCAGGGGAGACCCAGTACTTC	CASSVGGVPGETQYF
TRBV6-5	TRBJ2-7	TRBD2	.	TGTGCCAGCAGTTACTTAGCGGGGGGAAACGAGCAGTACTTC	CASSYLAGGNEQYF
TRBV11-2	TRBJ1-2	TRBD1	.	TGTGCCAGCAGAAAACAGGGGTGGGGCTATGGCTACACCTTC	CASRKQGWGYGYTF
TRBV3-1/TRBV3-2	TRBJ2-7	TRBD2	.	TGTGCCAGCAACCTACTAGCGGGATACGAGCAGTACTTC	CASNLLAGYEQYF
TRBV4-2	TRBJ2-7	TRBD2	.	TGTGCCAGCAGCCAAGGTTTAGCGGGAGCCTACGAGCAGTACTTC	CASSQGLAGAYEQYF
TRBV28	TRBJ2-1	TRBD2	.	TGTGCCAGTTCTCCTGGTAGCGGGGGGTACAATGAGCAGTTCTTC	CASSPGSGGYNEQFF
TRBV6-5	TRBJ1-3	.	few	TGTGCCAGCAGTTACTTCGCGATCGGGTCTGGAAACACCATATATTTT	CASSYFAIGSGNTIYF
TRBV9	TRBJ1-2	TRBD1	.	TGTGCCAGCAGCCCACAGGGGCGACATGGCTACACCTTC	CASSPQGRHGYTF
TRBV10-3	TRBJ2-2	.	.	TGTGCCATCAGTGACTCTCAGGCCGGGGAGCTGTTTTTT	CAISDSQAGELFF
TRBV6-2/TRBV6-3	TRBJ2-3	TRBD1	.	TGTGCCAGCAGCCCTGGGACAGGTGGAGCAGGAGATACGCAGTATTTT	CASSPGTGGAGDTQYF
TRBV6-5	TRBJ2-7	.	once	TGTGCCAGCAGTCCCAGGGAACGAACCTACGAGCAGTACTTC	CASSPRERTYEQYF
TRBV3-1/TRBV3-2	TRBJ2-3	TRBD2	.	TGTGCCAGCAGCCAAGTGCTAGCGGGGGGTCCCGACACAGATACGCAGTATTTT	CASSQVLAGGPDTDTQYF
TRBV5-1	TRBJ1-2	.	once	TGCGCCAGCAGCTCCCCGGGACGGAGGGAGGGCTACACCTTC	CASSSPGRREGYTF
TRBV28	TRBJ2-7	TRBD2	.	TGTGCCAGCAGTCAACTAGCGGGAGGGCCCGAGCAGTACTTC	CASSQLAGGPEQYF
TRBV11-1	TRBJ1-4	.	.	TGTGCCAGCAGCCCACCCCAGGGCGAACTGTTTTTT	CASSPPQGELFF
TRBV6-2/TRBV6-3	TRBJ1-2	TRBD1	.	TGTGCCAGCAGTCTCGGGACAGGGAATGGCTACACCTTC	CASSLGTGNGYTF
TRBV7-2	TRBJ2-1	.	.	TGTGCCAGCAGTCTTGGAGCCCCGCGCAATGAGCAGTTCTTC	CASSLGAPRNEQFF
TRBV19	TRBJ1-2	.	.	TGTGCCAGTAGTATAGCGACAGATGGTGGCTACACCTTC	CASSIATDGGYTF
TRBV4-3	TRBJ2-5	.	.	TGCGCCAGCAGCCAAAACGCTCTTAGAAACCAAGAGACCCAGTACTTC	CASSQNALRNQETQYF
TRBV9	TRBJ2-1	.	.	TGTGCCAGCAGCCCCGGGACTGCTTACTTTGAGCAGTTCTTC	CASSPGTAYFEQFF
TRBV30	TRBJ1-1	.	.	TGTGCCTGGGGGCAGGTGAACACTGAAGCTTTCTTT	CAWGQVNTEAFF
TRBV5-5	TRBJ2-5	TRBD1	once	TGTGCCAGCAGCCCCGGACAGGGGTTGGAGACCCAGTACTTC	CASSPGQGLETQYF
TRBV28	TRBJ1-5	TRBD1	.	TGTGCCACCCAACCTCCCGGGACAGGGGTCCAGCCCCAGCATTTT	CATQPPGTGVQPQHF
TRBV28	TRBJ2-4	.	.	TGTGCCAGCAGTTTAACGGCAGGGGGGAACATTCAGTACTTC	CASSLTAGGNIQYF
TRBV6-4	TRBJ2-1	TRBD2	.	TGTGCCAGCAGTGACGAGGGAGGGGAGCAGTTCTTC	CASSDEGGEQFF
TRBV29-1	TRBJ2-7	.	.	TGCAGCGTTCTTTCCAGGGACTCCTACGAGCAGTACTTC	CSVLSRDSYEQYF
TRBV28	TRBJ1-3	.	.	TGTGCCAGCAGTTCCCCGGGGGAGGGGTCTTACTCTGGAAACACCATATATTTT	CASSSPGEGSYSGNTIYF
TRBV6-5	TRBJ1-5	.	.	TGTGCCAGCAATCCAACACCGAGCAATCAGCCCCAGCATTTT	CASNPTPSNQPQHF
TRBV19	TRBJ2-2	TRBD1	.	TGTGCCAGCCTACGAGGGGGCGTAACCGGGGAGCTGTTTTTT	CASLRGGVTGELFF
TRBV7-9	TRBJ1-2	.	.	TGTGCCAGCAGCTCGGGCCCGGAGGTACTTGGCTACACCTTC	CASSSGPEVLGYTF
TRBV19	TRBJ1-1	.	.	TGTGCCAGTAGGGGTGGGCCAACAGGGATAGCCACTGAAGCTTTCTTT	CASRGGPTGIATEAFF
TRBV28	TRBJ2-7	.	.	TGTGCCAGCAGTCCGCATGGGGGCGCCGGCTACGAGCAGTACTTC	CASSPHGGAGYEQYF
TRBV19	TRBJ2-1	TRBD2	.	TGTGCCAGTAGTATAGCCCTCGGGACTAACAATGAGCAGTTCTTC	CASSIALGTNNEQFF
TRBV6-5	TRBJ1-1	.	.	TGTGCCAGCAGACTAACAGGAAACACTGAAGCTTTCTTT	CASRLTGNTEAFF
TRBV6-6	TRBJ2-5	TRBD2	.	TGTGCCAGCAGCCGTCCAGCGGGGATGAAAGAGACCCAGTACTTC	CASSRPAGMKETQYF
TRBV6-5	TRBJ2-7	TRBD1	.	TGTGCCAGCAGCAAACCCGGACAGGCTACCTACGAGCAGTACTTC	CASSKPGQATYEQYF
TRBV6-5	TRBJ1-2	.	few	TGTGCCAGCGTGGCCGGGGGGGCTTTGCATGGCTACACCTTC	CASVAGGALHGYTF
TRBV6-2/TRBV6-3	TRBJ2-1	TRBD2	.	TGTGCCAGCAGTGGACCGGGACTAGGAGATATTGAGCAGTTCTTC	CASSGPGLGDIEQFF
TRBV7-6	TRBJ1-3	.	.	TGTGCCAGCAGCTCAGACATTTCTGGAAACACCATATATTTT	CASSSDISGNTIYF
TRBV28	TRBJ2-5	TRBD1	.	TGTGCCAGCAGTATAGGAGGGACAGGGCAAGAGAGCCAGTACTTC	CASSIGGTGQESQYF
TRBV19	TRBJ1-1	TRBD1	once	TGTGCCAGTAGTATAGGGACAGGGGCTATGAACACTGAAGCTTTCTTT	CASSIGTGAMNTEAFF
TRBV4-3	TRBJ2-6	TRBD2	.	TGCGCCAGCAGCCAAGATCAAATTAGAGCGGGGGTCTCTGGGGCCAACGTCCTGACTTTC	CASSQDQIRAGVSGANVLTF
TRBV7-2	TRBJ2-1	TRBD2	.	TGTGCCAGCAGCTTTCTCCCGACTAGCGGGAGCTCCTACAATGAGCAGTTCTTC	CASSFLPTSGSSYNEQFF
TRBV2	TRBJ1-2	TRBD1	.	TGTGCCAGCACCCCGGACAGGATTTATGGCTACACCTTC	CASTPDRIYGYTF
TRBV6-4	TRBJ2-1	TRBD2	.	TGTGCCAGCAAGTCGACTAGCGGGGCTTACAATGAGCAGTTCTTC	CASKSTSGAYNEQFF
TRBV5-1	TRBJ1-5	TRBD1	.	TGCGCCAGCAGCTTGATGGGGGGACAGGGGGCATGGCAGCCCCAGCATTTT	CASSLMGGQGAWQPQHF
TRBV5-6	TRBJ1-6	TRBD1	few	TGTGCCAGCAGCCACGGGACAGAAAATTCACCCCTCCACTTT	CASSHGTENSPLHF
TRBV27	TRBJ2-1	TRBD2	.	TGTGCCAGCAGACTAGCGGGGTACAATGAGCAGTTCTTC	CASRLAGYNEQFF
TRBV5-6	TRBJ1-2	.	.	TGTGCCAGCAGCTCATTCAGCTATGGCTACACCTTC	CASSSFSYGYTF
TRBV5-4	TRBJ2-5	TRBD1	few	TGTGCCAGCAGCGACCCGGACAGGATCGAGACCCAGTACTTC	CASSDPDRIETQYF
TRBV4-3	TRBJ1-1	TRBD1	.	TGCGCCAGCAGCCAAGATGGACAGGCTCTGGGCACTGAAGCTTTCTTT	CASSQDGQALGTEAFF
TRBV29-1	TRBJ1-2	.	.	TGCAGCGTTGAAGAAGGAGTTCGGACTGCAGGCTACACCTTC	CSVEEGVRTAGYTF
TRBV19	TRBJ2-7	TRBD1	.	TGTGCCAGTAGCCCGGGACAGGGTAGGTGGGAGCAGTACTTC	CASSPGQGRWEQYF
TRBV7-3	TRBJ2-2	.	.	TGTGCCAGCAGCCCACCCGCGGGACTTGACACCGGGGAGCTGTTTTTT	CASSPPAGLDTGELFF
TRBV29-1	TRBJ1-2	TRBD1	.	TGCAGCGTGTACACAGGGGGCAAGAACTATGGCTACACCTTC	CSVYTGGKNYGYTF
TRBV28	TRBJ1-4	.	.	TGTGCCAGCACCTTTGGCCATGAAAAACTGTTTTTT	CASTFGHEKLFF